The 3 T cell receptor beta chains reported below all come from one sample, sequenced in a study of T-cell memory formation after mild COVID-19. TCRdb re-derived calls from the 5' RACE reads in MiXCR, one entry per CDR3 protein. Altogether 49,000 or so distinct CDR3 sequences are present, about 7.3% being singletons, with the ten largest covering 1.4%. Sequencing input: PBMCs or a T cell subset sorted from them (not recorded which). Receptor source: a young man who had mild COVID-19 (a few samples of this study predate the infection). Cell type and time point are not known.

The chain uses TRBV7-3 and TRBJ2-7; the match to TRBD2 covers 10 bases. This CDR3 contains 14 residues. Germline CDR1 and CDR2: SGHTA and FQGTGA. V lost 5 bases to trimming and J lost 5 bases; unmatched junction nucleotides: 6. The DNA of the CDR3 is TGTGCCAGCAGCCCTGGGACTAGCGCCCACGAGCAGTACTTC. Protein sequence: CASSPGTSAHEQYF.

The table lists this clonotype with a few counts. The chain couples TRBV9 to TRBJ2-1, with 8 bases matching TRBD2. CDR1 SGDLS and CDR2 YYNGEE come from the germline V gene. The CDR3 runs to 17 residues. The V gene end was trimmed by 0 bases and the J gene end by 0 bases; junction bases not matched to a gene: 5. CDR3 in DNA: TGTGCCAGCAGCGTAGCCAGCGGGGGCCACTCCTACAATGAGCAGTTCTTC. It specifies CASSVASGGHSYNEQFF.

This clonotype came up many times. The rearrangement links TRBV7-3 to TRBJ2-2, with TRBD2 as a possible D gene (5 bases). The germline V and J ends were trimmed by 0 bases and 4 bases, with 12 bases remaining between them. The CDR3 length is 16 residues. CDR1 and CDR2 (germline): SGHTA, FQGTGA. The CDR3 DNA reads TGTGCCAGCAGCTTAACAACTAGTAGGAGCACCGGGGAGCTGTTTTTT. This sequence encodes CASSLTTSRSTGELFF.